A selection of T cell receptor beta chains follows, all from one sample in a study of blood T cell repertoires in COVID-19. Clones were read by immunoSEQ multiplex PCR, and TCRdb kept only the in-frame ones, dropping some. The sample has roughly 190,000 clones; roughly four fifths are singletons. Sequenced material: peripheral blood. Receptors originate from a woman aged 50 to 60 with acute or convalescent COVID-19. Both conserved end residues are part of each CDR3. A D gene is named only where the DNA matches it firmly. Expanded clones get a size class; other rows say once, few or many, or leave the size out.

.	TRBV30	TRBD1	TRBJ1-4	TGTGCCTGGAGTGTACATGGGACAGGGGATGGAAAACTGTTTTTT	CAWSVHGTGDGKLFF
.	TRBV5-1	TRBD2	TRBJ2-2	TGCGCCAGCAGCAGACTTACGACTAGCGCGACTAACACCGGGGAGCTGTTTTTT	CASSRLTTSATNTGELFF
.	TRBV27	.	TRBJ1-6	TGTGCCAGCCAACCCACAGGGAACTTTAATAATTCACCCCTCCACTTT	CASQPTGNFNNSPLHF
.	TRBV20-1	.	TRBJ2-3	TGCAGTGCTCTGGGGGGTACGCAGTATTTT	CSALGGTQYF
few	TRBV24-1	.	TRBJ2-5	TGTGCCACCAGTGATCCTCATCGAGCTAGTCGGGGGACCCAGTACTTC	CATSDPHRASRGTQYF
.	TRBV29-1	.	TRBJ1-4	TGCAGCGTTGCGGGGGGAACTAATGAAAAACTGTTTTTT	CSVAGGTNEKLFF
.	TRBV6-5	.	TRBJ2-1	TGTGCCAGCAGCCCCTTCCTTCGGGAGCAGTTCTTC	CASSPFLREQFF
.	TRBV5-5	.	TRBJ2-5	TGTGCCAGCAGCGGCGGGGTGGTAGAGACCCAGTACTTC	CASSGGVVETQYF
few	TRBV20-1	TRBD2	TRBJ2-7	TGCAGTGCTAGTACGACTAGCGGAAATCCCTACGAGCAGTACTTC	CSASTTSGNPYEQYF
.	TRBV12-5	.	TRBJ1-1	TGTGCTAGTGCCCAAGGACAGCTGAACACTGAAGCTTTCTTT	CASAQGQLNTEAFF
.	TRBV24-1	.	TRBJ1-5	TGTGCCACCAGTACTCGAGAGGGGGGGAGCCAGCCCCAGCATTTT	CATSTREGGSQPQHF
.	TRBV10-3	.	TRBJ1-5	TGTGCCATCAGTGAAGGGGGAGACAATCAGCCCCAGCATTTT	CAISEGGDNQPQHF
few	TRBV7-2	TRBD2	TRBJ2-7	TGTGCCAGCAGCTTATTTACTAGCGGGAGGACCACCTACGAGCAGTACTTC	CASSLFTSGRTTYEQYF
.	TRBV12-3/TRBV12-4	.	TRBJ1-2	TGTGCCAGCACGGCCGGGTATGGCTATGGCTACACCTTC	CASTAGYGYGYTF
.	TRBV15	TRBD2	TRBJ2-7	TGTGCCACCAGCGGGCCCAAAGGGACTAGCGGGGGCCCCTCCTACGAGCAGTACTTC	CATSGPKGTSGGPSYEQYF
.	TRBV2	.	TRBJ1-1	TGTGCCAGCCCCCGCTTATACATGAACACTGAAGCTTTCTTT	CASPRLYMNTEAFF
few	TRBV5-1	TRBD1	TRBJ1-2	TGCGCCAGCAGCTTAGGGACAGGGACTAGAGGCTACACCTTC	CASSLGTGTRGYTF
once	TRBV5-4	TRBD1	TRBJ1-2	TGTGCCAGCAGCTTGTGGCAGGGGGACTATGGCTACACCTTC	CASSLWQGDYGYTF
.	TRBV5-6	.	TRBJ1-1	TGTGCCAGCAGCTTGGATCAGGCCGGGAGCACTGAAGCTTTCTTT	CASSLDQAGSTEAFF
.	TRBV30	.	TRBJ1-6	TGTGCCTGGAGTGTATCGGCCGGGGTCTATAATTCACCCCTCCACTTT	CAWSVSAGVYNSPLHF
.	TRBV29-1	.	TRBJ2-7	TGCAGCGTTCGCGAGGCGAACTACGAGCAGTACTTC	CSVREANYEQYF
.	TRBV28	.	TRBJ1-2	TGTGCCAGCAGCCGGGGGGTCTATGGCTACACCTTC	CASSRGVYGYTF
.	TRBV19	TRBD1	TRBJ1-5	TGTGCCAGTAGTATTTCGTCAGGGGGCAGGCAGCCCCAGCATTTT	CASSISSGGRQPQHF
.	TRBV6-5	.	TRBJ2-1	TGTGCCAGCAGCCCGGGACACCTCTCCTACAATGAGCAGTTCTTC	CASSPGHLSYNEQFF
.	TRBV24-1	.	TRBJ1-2	TGTGCCACCAGCCCCAGCATCGGACAGCCGATGTGGGGCTACACCTTC	CATSPSIGQPMWGYTF
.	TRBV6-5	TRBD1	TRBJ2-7	TGTGCCAGCAGTTCCGGGACAGGGCACGAGCAGTACTTC	CASSSGTGHEQYF
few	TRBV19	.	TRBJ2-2	TGTGCCAGTAGTGCGAGACTGTCCACCGGGGAGCTGTTTTTT	CASSARLSTGELFF
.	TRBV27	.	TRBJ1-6	TGTGCCAGCAGCTCCCGCCCGAGCTCCTATAATTCACCCCTCCACTTT	CASSSRPSSYNSPLHF
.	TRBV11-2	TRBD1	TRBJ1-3	TGTGCCAGCAGCGTGACAGGGGGTTTAGACACCATATATTTT	CASSVTGGLDTIYF
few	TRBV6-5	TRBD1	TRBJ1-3	TGTGCCAGCAGTTCAGGGGGTGTTGGAAACACCATATATTTT	CASSSGGVGNTIYF
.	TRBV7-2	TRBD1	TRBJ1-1	TGTGCCAGCTCTCGACAGGGTTCCACTGAAGCTTTCTTT	CASSRQGSTEAFF
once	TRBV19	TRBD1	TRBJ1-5	TGTGCCAGTAGTATTGCAGGGGGCCTTGGAAATCAGCCCCAGCATTTT	CASSIAGGLGNQPQHF
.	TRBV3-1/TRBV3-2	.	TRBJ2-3	TGTGCCAGCAGCCAACGTATTAAGGCCCTAGCCCGCCTTAAACGAGTCACAGATACGCAGTATTTT	CASSQRIKALARLKRVTDTQYF
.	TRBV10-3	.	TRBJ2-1	TGTGCCATCAGTGAGGCCCAGGGCCTCTACAATGAGCAGTTCTTC	CAISEAQGLYNEQFF
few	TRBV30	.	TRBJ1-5	TGTGCCTGGAGTGTAGGGGGAAGAGGGGCTCAGCCCCAGCATTTT	CAWSVGGRGAQPQHF
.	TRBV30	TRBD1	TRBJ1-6	TGTGCCTGGAGCCAAGACGGACAGGGTAATTCACCCCTCCACTTT	CAWSQDGQGNSPLHF
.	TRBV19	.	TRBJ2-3	TGTGCCAGTAGAACAGGACAAACTAGCACAGATACGCAGTATTTT	CASRTGQTSTDTQYF
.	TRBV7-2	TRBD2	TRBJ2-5	TGTGCCAGCAGCTTAAACGCGGGGGGCCGTGCGGAGACCCAGTACTTC	CASSLNAGGRAETQYF
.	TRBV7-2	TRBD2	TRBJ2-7	TGTGCCAGCAGCTACACCGGGACTACAATTTTCTCCTACGAGCAGTACTTC	CASSYTGTTIFSYEQYF
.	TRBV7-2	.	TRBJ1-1	TGTGCCAGCAGCTTAGAGACTTTGCGGGGCACTGAAGCTTTCTTT	CASSLETLRGTEAFF
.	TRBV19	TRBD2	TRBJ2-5	TGTGCCAGTAGTCTGGGACTAGCGGGAGGGGAGGAGACCCAGTACTTC	CASSLGLAGGEETQYF
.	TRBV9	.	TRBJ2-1	TGTGCCAGCAGCGGACTTGGGAGCTCCTACAATGAGCAGTTCTTC	CASSGLGSSYNEQFF
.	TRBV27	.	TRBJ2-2	TGTGCCAGCAGTTCGACTAGATTCACCGGGGAGCTGTTTTTT	CASSSTRFTGELFF
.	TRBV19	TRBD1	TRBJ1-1	TGTGCCAGTAGTATAGATCACCGACAGGGGAACACTGAAGCTTTCTTT	CASSIDHRQGNTEAFF
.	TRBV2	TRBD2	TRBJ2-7	TGTGCCAGCAGTGTTGAGACTAGCGTGTACGAGCAGTACTTC	CASSVETSVYEQYF